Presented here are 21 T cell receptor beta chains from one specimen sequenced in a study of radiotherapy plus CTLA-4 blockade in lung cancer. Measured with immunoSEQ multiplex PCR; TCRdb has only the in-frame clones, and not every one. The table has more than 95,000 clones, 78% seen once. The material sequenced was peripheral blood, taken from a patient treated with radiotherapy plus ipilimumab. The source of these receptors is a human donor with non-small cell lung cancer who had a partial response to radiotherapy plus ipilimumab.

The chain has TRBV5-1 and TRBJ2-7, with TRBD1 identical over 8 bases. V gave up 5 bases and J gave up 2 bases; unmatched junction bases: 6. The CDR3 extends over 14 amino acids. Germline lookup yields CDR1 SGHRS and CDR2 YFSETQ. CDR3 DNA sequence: TGCGCCAGCAGGACCGGGACAGGACCCTACGAGCAGTACTTC. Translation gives CASRTGTGPYEQYF. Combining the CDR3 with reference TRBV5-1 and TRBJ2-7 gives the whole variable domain KAGVTQTPRYLIKTRGQQVTLSCSPISGHRSVSWYQQTPGQGLQFLFEYFSETQRNKGNFPGRFSGRQFSNSRSEMNVSTLELGDSALYLCASRTGTGPYEQYFGPGTRLTVT.

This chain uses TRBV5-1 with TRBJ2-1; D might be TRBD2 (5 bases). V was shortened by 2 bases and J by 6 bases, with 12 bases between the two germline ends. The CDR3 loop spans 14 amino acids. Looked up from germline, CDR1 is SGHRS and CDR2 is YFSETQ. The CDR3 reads CASSFSRAGNEQFF. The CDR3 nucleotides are TGCGCCAGCAGCTTTAGTCGGGCGGGCAATGAGCAGTTCTTC.

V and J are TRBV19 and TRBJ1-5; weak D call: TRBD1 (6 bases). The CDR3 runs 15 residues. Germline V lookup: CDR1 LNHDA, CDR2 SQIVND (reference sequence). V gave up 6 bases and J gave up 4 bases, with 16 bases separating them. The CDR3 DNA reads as TGTGCCAGTAGAAGGGACAAGGTTGAAAATCAGCCCCAGCATTTT. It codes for CASRRDKVENQPQHF.

CDR3 nucleotides: TGTGCCAGCAGCTTTTACAGGGCGAATGGAAACACCATATATTTT. Amino acid sequence: CASSFYRANGNTIYF. The V call is TRBV7-9, the J call TRBJ1-3; the D gene is possibly TRBD1 (6 bases). The V and J ends lost 3 bases and 3 bases respectively, with 12 bases between them. This CDR3 region has 15 residues. CDR1 and CDR2 from the germline V gene are SEHNR and FQNEAQ (reference sequence). Supplemented by reference TRBV7-9 and TRBJ1-3, the full variable domain reads DTGVSQNPRHKITKRGQNVTFRCDPISEHNRLYWYRQTLGQGPEFLTYFQNEAQLEKSRLLSDRFSAERPKGSFSTLEIQRTEQGDSAMYLCASSFYRANGNTIYFGEGSWLTVV.

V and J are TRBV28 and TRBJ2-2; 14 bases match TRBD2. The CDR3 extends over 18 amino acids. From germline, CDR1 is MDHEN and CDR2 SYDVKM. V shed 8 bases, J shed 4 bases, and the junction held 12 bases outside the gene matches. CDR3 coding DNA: TGTGCCAGCGGGGGACTAGCGGGAGTTTCTGAGGTCACCGGGGAGCTGTTTTTT. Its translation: CASGGLAGVSEVTGELFF.

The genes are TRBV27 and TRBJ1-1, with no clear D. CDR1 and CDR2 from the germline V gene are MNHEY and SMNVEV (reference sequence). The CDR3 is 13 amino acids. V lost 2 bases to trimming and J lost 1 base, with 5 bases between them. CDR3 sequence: CASSLRENTEAFF. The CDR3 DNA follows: TGTGCCAGCAGTTTACGCGAGAACACTGAAGCTTTCTTT.

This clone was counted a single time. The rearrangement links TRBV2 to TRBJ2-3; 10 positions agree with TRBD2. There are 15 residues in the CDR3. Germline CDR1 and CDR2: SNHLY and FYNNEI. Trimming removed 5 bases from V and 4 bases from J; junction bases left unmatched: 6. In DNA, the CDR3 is TGTGCCAGCAGTATACCTAGCGGGAGCGCAGATACGCAGTATTTT. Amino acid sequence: CASSIPSGSADTQYF.

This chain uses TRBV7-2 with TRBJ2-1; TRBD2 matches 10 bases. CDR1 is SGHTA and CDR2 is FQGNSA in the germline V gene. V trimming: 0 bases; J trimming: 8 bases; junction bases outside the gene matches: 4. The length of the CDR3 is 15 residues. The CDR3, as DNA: TGTGCCAGCAGCTTAGCCCTTACTAGCGGGGATGAGCAGTTCTTC. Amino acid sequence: CASSLALTSGDEQFF. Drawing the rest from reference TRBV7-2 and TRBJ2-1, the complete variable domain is GAGVSQSPSNKVTEKGKDVELRCDPISGHTALYWYRQSLGQGLEFLIYFQGNSAPDKSGLPSDRFSAERTGGSVSTLTIQRTQQEDSAVYLCASSLALTSGDEQFFGPGTRLTVL.

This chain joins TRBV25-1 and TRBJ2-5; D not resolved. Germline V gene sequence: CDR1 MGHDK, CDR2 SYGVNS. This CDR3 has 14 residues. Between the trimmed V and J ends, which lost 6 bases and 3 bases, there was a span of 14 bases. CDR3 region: CASSPKVGKETQYF. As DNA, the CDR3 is TGTGCCAGCAGCCCTAAGGTGGGCAAAGAGACCCAGTACTTC.

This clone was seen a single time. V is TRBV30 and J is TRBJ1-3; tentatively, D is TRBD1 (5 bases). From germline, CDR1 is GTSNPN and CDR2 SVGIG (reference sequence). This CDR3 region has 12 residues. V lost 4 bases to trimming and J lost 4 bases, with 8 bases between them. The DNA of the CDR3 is TGTGCCTGGAAATACAGGGGAAACACCATATATTTT. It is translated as CAWKYRGNTIYF.

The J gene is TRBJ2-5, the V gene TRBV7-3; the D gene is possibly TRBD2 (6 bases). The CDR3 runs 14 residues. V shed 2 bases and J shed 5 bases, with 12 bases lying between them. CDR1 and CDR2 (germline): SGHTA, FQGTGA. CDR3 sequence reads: CASSLGAGLETQYF. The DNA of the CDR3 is TGTGCCAGCAGCTTAGGGGCGGGACTGGAGACCCAGTACTTC.

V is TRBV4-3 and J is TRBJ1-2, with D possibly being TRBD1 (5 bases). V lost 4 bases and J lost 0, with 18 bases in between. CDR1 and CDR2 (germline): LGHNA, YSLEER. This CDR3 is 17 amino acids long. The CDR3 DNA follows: TGCGCCAGCAGCCGAAGCGGGACGTCTCCAGCTAACTATGGCTACACCTTC. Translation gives CASSRSGTSPANYGYTF.

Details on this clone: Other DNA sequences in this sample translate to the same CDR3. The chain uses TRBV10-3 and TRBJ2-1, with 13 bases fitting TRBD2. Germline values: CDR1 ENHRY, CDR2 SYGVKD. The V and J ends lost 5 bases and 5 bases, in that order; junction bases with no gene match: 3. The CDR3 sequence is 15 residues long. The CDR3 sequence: CAISLLAGGNNEQFF. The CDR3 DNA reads TGTGCCATCAGTCTACTAGCGGGAGGGAACAATGAGCAGTTCTTC.

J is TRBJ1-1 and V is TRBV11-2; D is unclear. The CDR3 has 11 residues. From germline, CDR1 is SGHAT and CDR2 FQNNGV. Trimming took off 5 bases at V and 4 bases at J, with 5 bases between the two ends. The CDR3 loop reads CASSALTEAFF. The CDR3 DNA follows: TGTGCCAGCAGCGCGCTCACTGAAGCTTTCTTT.

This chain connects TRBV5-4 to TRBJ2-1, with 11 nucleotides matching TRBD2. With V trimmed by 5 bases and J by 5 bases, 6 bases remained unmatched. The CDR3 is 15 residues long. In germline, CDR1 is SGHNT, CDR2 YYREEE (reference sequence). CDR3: CASSLAGGPNNEQFF. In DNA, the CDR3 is TGTGCCAGCAGTTTAGCGGGAGGGCCGAACAATGAGCAGTTCTTC.

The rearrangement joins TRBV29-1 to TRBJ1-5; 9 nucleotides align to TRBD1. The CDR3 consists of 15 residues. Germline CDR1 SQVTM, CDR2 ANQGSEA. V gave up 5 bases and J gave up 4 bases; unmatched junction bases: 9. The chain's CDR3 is CSVTNAGTGNQPQHF. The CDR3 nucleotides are TGCAGCGTTACTAACGCCGGGACAGGGAATCAGCCCCAGCATTTT.

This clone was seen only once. CDR3 nucleotide sequence: TGTGCCACCAGCATGACTACCTACAATGAGCAGTTCTTC. Its protein is CATSMTTYNEQFF. The V gene is TRBV15, the J gene TRBJ2-1; D perhaps matches TRBD2 (5 bases). The CDR3 consists of 13 residues. The germline V and J ends were trimmed by 4 bases and 2 bases, with 6 bases remaining between them. In germline, CDR1 is LNHNV, CDR2 YYDKDF (reference sequence).

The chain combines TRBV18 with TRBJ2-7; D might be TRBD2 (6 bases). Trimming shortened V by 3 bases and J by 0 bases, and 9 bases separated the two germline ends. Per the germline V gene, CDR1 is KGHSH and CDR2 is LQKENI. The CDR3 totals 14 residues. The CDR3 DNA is TGTGCCAGCTCACCGTCCGGGAGCTCCTACGAGCAGTACTTC. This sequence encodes CASSPSGSSYEQYF.

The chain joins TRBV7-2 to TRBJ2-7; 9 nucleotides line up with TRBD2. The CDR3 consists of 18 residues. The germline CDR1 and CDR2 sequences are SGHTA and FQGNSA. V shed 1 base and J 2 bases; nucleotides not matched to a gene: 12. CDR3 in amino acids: CASSLDPPAGGSTYEQYF. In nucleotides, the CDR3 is TGTGCCAGCAGCTTAGATCCTCCGGCGGGAGGGAGTACCTACGAGCAGTACTTC.

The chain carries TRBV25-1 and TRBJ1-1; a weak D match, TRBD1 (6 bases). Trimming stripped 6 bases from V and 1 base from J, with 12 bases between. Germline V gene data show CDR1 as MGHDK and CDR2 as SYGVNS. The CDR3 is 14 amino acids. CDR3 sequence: CASRAGQSNTEAFF. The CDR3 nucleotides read TGTGCCAGCAGGGCCGGACAGTCGAACACTGAAGCTTTCTTT. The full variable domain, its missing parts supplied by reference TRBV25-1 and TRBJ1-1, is EADIYQTPRYLVIGTGKKITLECSQTMGHDKMYWYQQDPGMELHLIHYSYGVNSTEKGDLSSESTVSRIRTEHFPLTLESARPSHTSQYLCASRAGQSNTEAFFGQGTRLTVV.

This chain's CDR3 is CASSQRQGGTEAFF. The DNA for the CDR3 is TGTGCCAGCAGCCAACGACAGGGGGGCACTGAAGCTTTCTTT. The chain couples TRBV6-6 to TRBJ1-1, with 9 nucleotides matching TRBD1. This CDR3 has 14 residues. J lost 4 bases, V lost 6 bases, and 6 bases had no gene match. Germline V CDR1 and CDR2: MNHNY, SVGAGI (reference sequence).